This is a list of T cell receptor beta chains from one sample in a study of neoadjuvant anti-PD-1 for oral cavity cancer. Assay: immunoSEQ multiplex PCR; the TCRdb copy retains only in-frame clones and omits some. The table lists more than 10,000 clones, around 60% of them singletons. The sequences come from PBMCs, collected before nivolumab (anti-PD-1) treatment. Every receptor here comes from a person aged 40 to 85 with oral cavity squamous cell carcinoma. CDR3s leave out the opening cysteine and the closing phenylalanine or tryptophan. Clone sizes are given selectively: once, few, many, or a class where the clone is expanded.

v_call	cdr3_length	clone_size	j_call	cdr3_aa
TRBV7-2	13	once	TRBJ2-2	ASSPAGRYPGELF
TRBV11-2	15	NA	TRBJ2-7	ASSLGLWDGSSYEQY
TRBV6-4	14	NA	TRBJ2-2	ASSEEKNRDTGELF
TRBV30	12	few	TRBJ1-6	AWSTWGVSPPLH
TRBV14	13	NA	TRBJ2-1	ASSPSGGAGNEQF
TRBV2	13	NA	TRBJ2-1	ASSVAGGRYNEQF
TRBV7-3	15	NA	TRBJ1-2	ASSLTGRTGGDYGYT
TRBV7-3	13	NA	TRBJ2-1	ASSRQGASYNEQF
TRBV27	12	NA	TRBJ2-7	ASSPSGGSYEQY
TRBV9	12	NA	TRBJ2-1	ASSTGLADNEQF
TRBV19	14	NA	TRBJ2-1	ASSIAQSPPYNEQF
TRBV9	11	NA	TRBJ2-1	ASSFRQNNEQF
TRBV5-6	13	NA	TRBJ2-7	ASTPPFGGKEEQY
TRBV11-2	13	once	TRBJ2-7	ASSSSGGSPLVQY
TRBV7-6	16	NA	TRBJ1-6	ASSLRVTGTGARSPLH
TRBV19	13	NA	TRBJ1-4	ASGPRTSTNEKLF
TRBV7-3	14	NA	TRBJ2-2	ASSSPSGSRTGELF